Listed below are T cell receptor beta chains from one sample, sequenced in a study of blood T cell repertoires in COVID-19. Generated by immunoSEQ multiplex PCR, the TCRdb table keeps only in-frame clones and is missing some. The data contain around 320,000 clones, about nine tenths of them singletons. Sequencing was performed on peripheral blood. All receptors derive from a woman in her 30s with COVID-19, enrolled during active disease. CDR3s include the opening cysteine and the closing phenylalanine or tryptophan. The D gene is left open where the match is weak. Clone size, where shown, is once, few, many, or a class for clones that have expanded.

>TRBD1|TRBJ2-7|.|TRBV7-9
TGTGCCAGCAGCTTAAGGGCAGGGGGTGAGCAGTACTTC
CASSLRAGGEQYF
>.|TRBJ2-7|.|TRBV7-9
TGTGCCAGCGCGGGCAGCCAACGCGAGCAGTACTTC
CASAGSQREQYF
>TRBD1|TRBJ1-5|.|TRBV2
TGTGCCAGCAGTTCTCCGGACAGGGGGGATCAGCCCCAGCATTTT
CASSSPDRGDQPQHF
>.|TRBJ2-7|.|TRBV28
TGTGCCAGCAGTCGACATCTCTACGAGCAGTACTTC
CASSRHLYEQYF
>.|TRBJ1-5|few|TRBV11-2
TGTGCCAGCAGCTTAGGGCCCAGATTCAATCAGCCCCAGCATTTT
CASSLGPRFNQPQHF
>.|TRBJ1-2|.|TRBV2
TGTGCCAGCAGTGGTACGACCCGCAGGTCGGATGGCTACACCTTC
CASSGTTRRSDGYTF
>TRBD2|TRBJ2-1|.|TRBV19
TGTGCCAGTAGTTCCCCTCCGGGGGGGTTCCGAGGCAATGAGCAGTTCTTC
CASSSPPGGFRGNEQFF
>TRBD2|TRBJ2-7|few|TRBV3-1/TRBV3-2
TGTGCCAGCAGCCAAAAGACGGGAGGGGACTACGAGCAGTACTTC
CASSQKTGGDYEQYF
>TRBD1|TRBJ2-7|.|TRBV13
TGTGCCAGCAGGACCTCCGGGACAGGGTTCTCCTACGAGCAGTACTTC
CASRTSGTGFSYEQYF
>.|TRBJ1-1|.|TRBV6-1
TGTGCCAGCAGTGAAGTGAGGTCCGGGGGTGAAGCTTTCTTT
CASSEVRSGGEAFF
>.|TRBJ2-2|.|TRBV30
TGTGCCTGGAGTGTACGGGTAAGGGGGGAGCTGTTTTTT
CAWSVRVRGELFF
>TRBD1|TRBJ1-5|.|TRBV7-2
TGTGCCAGCAGCTTGGGGGACAGGGGGACGTTTTTAGGTCAGCCCCAGCATTTT
CASSLGDRGTFLGQPQHF
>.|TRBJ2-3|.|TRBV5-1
TGCGCCAGCAGCTTGGAGTGGGGGCGAAGCACAGATACGCAGTATTTT
CASSLEWGRSTDTQYF
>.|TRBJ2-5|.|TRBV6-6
TGTGCCAGCAGTTTTAAAGAGACCCAGTACTTC
CASSFKETQYF
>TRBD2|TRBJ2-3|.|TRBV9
TGTGCCAGCAGCGTAGCGAGCTGGCGGGGGAGCACAGATACGCAGTATTTT
CASSVASWRGSTDTQYF
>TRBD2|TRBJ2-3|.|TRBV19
TGTGCCAGTAGTATAGGAGCGGGGGTCGGCACAGATACGCAGTATTTT
CASSIGAGVGTDTQYF
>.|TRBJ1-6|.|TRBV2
TGTGCCAGCATCCCGCGCTACAGGTCTCATAATTCACCCCTCCACTTT
CASIPRYRSHNSPLHF
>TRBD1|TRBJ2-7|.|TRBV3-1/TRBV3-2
TGTGCCAGCAGCCAAGGAGCAGGGGGATACGAGCAGTACTTC
CASSQGAGGYEQYF
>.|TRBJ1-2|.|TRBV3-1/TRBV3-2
TGTGCCAGCAGCCAGAGGGGGACATTTGGCTACACCTTC
CASSQRGTFGYTF
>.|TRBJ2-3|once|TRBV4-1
TGCGCCAGCAGCCATCTTATCGTCGGGGTTACTAGCACAGATACGCAGTATTTT
CASSHLIVGVTSTDTQYF
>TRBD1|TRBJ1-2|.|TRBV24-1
TGTGCCACCAGCCACGGACAGGGCCGGAATGGCTACACCTTC
CATSHGQGRNGYTF
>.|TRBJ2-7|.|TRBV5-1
TGCGCCAGCAGCTTGGTGTACGCTAGCGCCAAAACCTACGAGCAGTACTTC
CASSLVYASAKTYEQYF
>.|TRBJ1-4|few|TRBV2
TGTGCCAGCAGTGAACTACAGGGAGCCGGAGAAAAACTGTTTTTT
CASSELQGAGEKLFF
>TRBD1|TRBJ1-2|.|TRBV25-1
TGTGCCAGCAGTCTCGCTCGCATCGGACAGGGAGGCTATGGCTACACCTTC
CASSLARIGQGGYGYTF
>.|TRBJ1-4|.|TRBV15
TGTGCCAACCTACGACAGGATTTGACACCCACTAATGAAAAACTGTTTTTT
CANLRQDLTPTNEKLFF
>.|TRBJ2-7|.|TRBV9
TGTGCCAGCAGCCTTACCTCAACAGGGATCTACGAGCAGTACTTC
CASSLTSTGIYEQYF
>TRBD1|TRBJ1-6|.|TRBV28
TGTGTCGCAGGAACCCGACAGGGGACACATTCACCCCTCCACTTT
CVAGTRQGTHSPLHF
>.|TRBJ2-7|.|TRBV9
TGTGCCAGCAGCGTAGGGGGGGTACGCTCCTACGAGCAGTACTTC
CASSVGGVRSYEQYF
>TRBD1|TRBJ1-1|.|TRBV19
TGTGCCAGTAGTAACCGACAGGGCGGGGGGGCTGGAGCTTTCTTT
CASSNRQGGGAGAFF
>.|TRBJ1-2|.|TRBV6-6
TGTGCCAGCAGTACCTTACAGGGTGAGGATGGCTACACCTTC
CASSTLQGEDGYTF
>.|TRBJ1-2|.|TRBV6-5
TGTGCCAGCAGTATTCGGACAGATACCGGCTACACCTTC
CASSIRTDTGYTF
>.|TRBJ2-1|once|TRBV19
TGTGCCAGTAGGAAGGACACTACGGGCAGCCGACCGAGGTTCTTC
CASRKDTTGSRPRFF
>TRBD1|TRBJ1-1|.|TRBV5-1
TGCGCCAGCAGCCCGGACAGGGGTGAAGCTTTCTTT
CASSPDRGEAFF
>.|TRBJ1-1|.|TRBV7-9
TGTGCAGCAGGAGGGGACGAGTCGCCCGAAGCTTTCTTT
CAAGGDESPEAFF
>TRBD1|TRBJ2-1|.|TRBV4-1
TGCGCCAGCAGCCAATTTACAGGGGAAGGGTACAATGAGCAGTTCTTC
CASSQFTGEGYNEQFF
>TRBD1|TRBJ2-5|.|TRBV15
TGTGCCACCAGCCGGACAGGAAGGGTCCGGGAGACCCAGTACTTC
CATSRTGRVRETQYF
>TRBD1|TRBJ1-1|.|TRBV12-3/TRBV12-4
TGTGCCAGCAGTTTCGGACAGGGGAGGCCTTTCTTT
CASSFGQGRPFF